This is a list of T cell receptor beta chains from one sample in a study of T-cell reconstitution after alpha-beta-depleted transplantation in children. TCRdb analysed the PCR reads with MiXCR anew, one entry per CDR3 protein. Of a few hundred thousand distinct CDR3 sequences detected, more than 20% appear once; the ten largest clones hold under 5.5%. Sequenced here: PBMCs, mostly from graft donor cells, sampled 360 days after TCRalphabeta/CD19-depleted stem cell transplant. The origin of the receptors is a female patient under 10 years old who had a stem cell transplant for congenital amegakaryocytic thrombocytopenia, so the T cells may come from the graft donor. Each CDR3 is given with its conserved first and last residue. Fields, in order: J gene, clone size, V gene, D gene, CDR3 DNA, CDR3 protein. The D gene is left open where the match is weak. Where a row states a size, it is once, few, many or the class of an expanded clone; other rows omit it.

TRBJ2-1	NA	TRBV7-8	NA	TGTGCCAGCAGCTTAGCAAAGGTCGGGGAGCAGTTCTTC	CASSLAKVGEQFF
TRBJ1-1	NA	TRBV19	NA	TGTGGCAGTAGGCCGGACCGAGGGAGGGCGAACACTGAAGCTTTCTTT	CGSRPDRGRANTEAFF
TRBJ2-3	NA	TRBV29-1	TRBD2	TGCAGCGTTGAGGGACTAGCGCCCACAGATACGCAGTATTTT	CSVEGLAPTDTQYF
TRBJ2-5	NA	TRBV21-1	NA	TGTGCCAGCAGCAAAAATTGGGGACGGCAAGAGACCCAGTACTTC	CASSKNWGRQETQYF
TRBJ2-7	NA	TRBV30	NA	TGTGCCTGGAGTGTAGGTGGGGTGGGCTACGAGCAGTACTTC	CAWSVGGVGYEQYF
TRBJ2-1	NA	TRBV25-1	NA	TGTGCCAGCACCTGGGGGAATAAGGAGCAGTTCTTC	CASTWGNKEQFF
TRBJ2-7	NA	TRBV20-1	TRBD1	TGCAGTGCTAGAGGGGCCAGGGGGACCTACGAGCAGTACTTC	CSARGARGTYEQYF
TRBJ1-1	NA	TRBV10-3	NA	TGTGCCATCAGCCAGGCTGGTGAGACCGTTGAAGCTTTCTTT	CAISQAGETVEAFF
TRBJ2-7	NA	TRBV6-6	NA	TGTGCCAGCACCGCCCAGGGGATTTACGAGCAGTACTTC	CASTAQGIYEQYF
TRBJ2-1	few	TRBV20-1	TRBD2	TGCAGTGCTAGTGTAGCGGGAGGGGCCTACAATGAGCAGTTCTTC	CSASVAGGAYNEQFF
TRBJ2-1	NA	TRBV12-3/TRBV12-4	NA	TGTGCCAGCAGACGCCCAATGGGGAATGAGCAGTTCTTC	CASRRPMGNEQFF